One T cell receptor (beta chain) is described in this entry. Its target is unknown. This specimen comes from a study of T cells in localized non-small cell lung cancer. Study findings and constraints: The appearance of a median around 57 of the top 100 tumor clones was seen in adjacent lung. Adjacent uninvolved lung had the highest clonality, suggesting focused antigen responses. Elevated circulating T cell density in blood was associated with longer overall survival. Multi-region tumor sequencing was not done, so intratumor heterogeneity could not be excluded.

J was trimmed by 7 bases and V by 1 base; bases with no gene match: 6. The CDR3 length is 15 residues. CDR1 and CDR2 from the germline V gene are LGHNT and FRNRAP. Clones were sequenced by immunoSEQ multiplex PCR, and TCRdb holds only the in-frame ones, with some missing. This table holds around 80,000 clones, around 82% found once. This sequence originates from a man between 40 and 75 years old with stage II squamous cell lung carcinoma. Specimen: PBMCs, collected before any cancer treatment. This chain links TRBV12-5 with TRBJ2-1; TRBD2 matches at 8 bases. CDR3 amino acids: CASGLAGGPRNEQFF. The CDR3 bases are TGTGCTAGTGGTTTGGCGGGGGGGCCGAGGAATGAGCAGTTCTTC.